The T cell receptor (beta chain) under discussion was sequenced for a study of CD8 T cells in Susac syndrome. Study conclusions and caveats: A relatively small number of individuals underwent TCR sequencing and HLA analysis.

The ends were cut back, 3 bases at V and 0 bases at J, with 10 bases in the middle. The length of the CDR3 is 15 residues. Germline V lookup: CDR1 SGDLS, CDR2 YYNGEE. As concerns this clonotype: Its antigen is undetermined.

TCR beta from blood CD8+ and CD4+ T cells was sequenced. An input of 0.5 to 1 ug of RNA was subjected to reverse transcription using random hexamers. TCR beta CDR3 was amplified by immunoSEQ multiplex PCR. This amplification extended across 54 Vbeta and 13 Jbeta segments. One entry per CDR3 protein, called by TCRdb with MiXCR from the immunoSEQ multiplex PCR reads. The sample shows some 200,000 distinct CDR3 sequences, more than 85% of them seen only once. This rearrangement joins TRBV9 to TRBJ1-5; D is uncertain. This receptor was obtained from a human donor with multiple sclerosis. The sample was CD8+ T cells from PBMCs. The DNA for the CDR3 is TGTGCCAGCAGCGAAGACGGGGTTAGCAATCAGCCCCAGCATTTT. Translation: CASSEDGVSNQPQHF.